This T cell receptor beta chain came from a study of T cell responses to AZD1222 COVID-19 vaccine. Measured with immunoSEQ multiplex PCR; TCRdb has only the in-frame clones, and not every one. The profile covers 180,000 or so clones, with 85% to 95% appearing a single time and roughly 2% taken by the ten largest. The CDR3 has 14 residues. Germline CDR1 is KGHSY and CDR2 is FQNENV. V gave up 0 bases and J gave up 4 bases, with 9 bases separating them. The material was peripheral blood, obtained 28 days after the second AZD1222 dose. The chain recombines TRBV16 with TRBJ1-2, with a weak D call TRBD1 (5 bases). The TCR comes from an adult who received the AZD1222 COVID-19 vaccine. DNA of the CDR3: TGTGCCAGCAGCCAATCTGGGGACGCCTATGGCTACACCTTC. Its translation is CASSQSGDAYGYTF. Full variable domain (remainder filled in from reference TRBV16 and TRBJ1-2): GEEVAQTPKHLVRGEGQKAKLYCAPIKGHSYVFWYQQVLKNEFKFLISFQNENVFDETGMPKERFSAKCLPNSPCSLEIQATKLEDSAVYFCASSQSGDAYGYTFGSGTRLTVV.